Listed below are T cell receptor delta chains from one sample, sequenced in a study of Vδ1+ human thymocytes. TCRdb fed the multiplex PCR reads to CATT. The table lists approximately 19,000 delta-chain clones, around 7.4% of them singletons. Material: Vdelta1+ gamma-delta thymocytes from the thymus. These receptors originate from a child under two years old who had congenital heart surgery. Each CDR3 is given with its conserved first and last residue. D genes are given only for firm matches. Clone size is not always given. Where it is, it says once, few, many or a class for expanded clones.

D gene	V gene	clone size	J gene	CDR3 DNA	CDR3 protein
.	TRDV1	few	TRDJ1	TGTGCTCTTGGGGAACGGCGCTTGAGGACCGAGTCCCATAAACTCATCTTT	CALGERRLRTESHKLIF
.	TRDV1	.	TRDJ1	TGTGCTCTTGGGGCCCTTCCTACGGTACTGGGGGACACCGATAAACTCATCTTT	CALGALPTVLGDTDKLIF
.	TRDV1	.	TRDJ1	TGTGCTCTTGGGGAAGGTTGGCCTAGGGGAAGCCGGAGGGGCGATAAACTCATCTTT	CALGEGWPRGSRRGDKLIF
.	TRDV1	few	TRDJ1	TGTGCTCTTGGGGAACAGGAATACGAGCTGGGCGATAAACTCATCTTT	CALGEQEYELGDKLIF
.	TRDV1	few	TRDJ1	TGTGCTCTTGGGCCCTTATCCCCCAGAGCAACCCCCACCGATAAACTCATCTTT	CALGPLSPRATPTDKLIF
TRDD3	TRDV1	few	TRDJ1	TGTGCTCTTGGGTCTCCGGTTAACTGGGGGATACGGGGGGCCGATAAACTCATCTTT	CALGSPVNWGIRGADKLIF
TRDD3	TRDV1	.	TRDJ1	TGTGCTCTTGGGGAATTTGGGGGATACGCCGATAAACTCATCTTT	CALGEFGGYADKLIF
.	TRDV1	.	TRDJ1	TGTGCTCTTGGGGAACCCTTTCCCCCTCAGTACACCGATAAACTCATCTTT	CALGEPFPPQYTDKLIF
.	TRDV1	few	TRDJ1	TGTGCTCTTGGGGTCCCGGGGAATTTGGCCTTCCTACGAGGGGGATACGATAAACTCATCTTT	CALGVPGNLAFLRGGYDKLIF
.	TRDV1	few	TRDJ1	TGTGCTCTTGGGGAACTAAGGGTAACTCGTCGCTACGTTAACGACTTAAGGACCGATAAACTCATCTTT	CALGELRVTRRYVNDLRTDKLIF
TRDD3	TRDV2	medium-sized	TRDJ3	TGTGCCTGTGGAACGGGATGGGGGATCCTCAGCTCCTGGGACACCCGACAGATGTTTTTC	CACGTGWGILSSWDTRQMFF
TRDD3	TRDV1	.	TRDJ1	TGTGCTCTTGGGGAAACTAGGGGGATACGCAATGAGTACACCGATAAACTCATCTTT	CALGETRGIRNEYTDKLIF
.	TRDV1	.	TRDJ1	TGTGCTCTTGGGGACTCTAGGGACTACGGGTTTGTGGGGTACACCGATAAACTCATCTTT	CALGDSRDYGFVGYTDKLIF
.	TRDV1	medium-sized	TRDJ1	TGTGCTCTTGGGGAACTGGCCCCGGATCTCACCGATAAACTCATCTTT	CALGELAPDLTDKLIF
.	TRDV2	medium-sized	TRDJ1	TGTGCCTGTGACACCGAACCACACCCCGTTAGGGGTATCTTT	CACDTEPHPVRGIF
.	TRDV1	few	TRDJ1	TGTGCTCTTGGGGACAAACTCCCCTTCAGTACCGATAAACTCATCTTT	CALGDKLPFSTDKLIF
.	TRDV1	.	TRDJ2	TGTGCTCTTGGGGAACTGGTGGTGAGTACCTCTTTGACAGCACAACTCTTCTTT	CALGELVVSTSLTAQLFF
TRDD3	TRDV1	few	TRDJ1	TGTGCTCTTGGGGAGCCCTTGGGGGGGGATCCGTACACCGATAAACTCATCTTT	CALGEPLGGDPYTDKLIF
.	TRDV1	few	TRDJ1	TGTGCTCTTGGGGAACTCCCAACCTTCCTACGGTACTGGGGGATCCCCCGCCCCACCGATAAACTCATCTTT	CALGELPTFLRYWGIPRPTDKLIF
TRDD3	TRDV2	.	TRDJ3	TGTGCCTGTGACACGGGTACTGGGGGATACTCCTGGGACACCCGACAGATGTTTTTC	CACDTGTGGYSWDTRQMFF
TRDD3	TRDV1	few	TRDJ1	TGTGCTCTCGGGTCCGTTTCCTACCGTTACTGGGGGATACCCGATAAACTCATCTTT	CALGSVSYRYWGIPDKLIF
TRDD3	TRDV1	.	TRDJ1	TGTGCTCTTGGGGAACAGGACTTTATGGGGAACTATGACCCACGCTGGGGGATACGCGATAAACTCATCTTT	CALGEQDFMGNYDPRWGIRDKLIF
TRDD3	TRDV1	few	TRDJ1	TGTGCTCTTGGGGACGTGGGCCTTCCTACGTACTGGGGGATAGTTACCGATAAACTCATCTTT	CALGDVGLPTYWGIVTDKLIF
.	TRDV1	.	TRDJ1	TGTGCTCCTGGGGAACAGGGGGTGACGAGATTACGGAGGGGTAAACTCATCTTT	CAPGEQGVTRLRRGKLIF
TRDD3	TRDV1	few	TRDJ1	TGTGCTCTTGGGGAACGCCCAGACGTGATACGTACCTGGGGGATGGGGGGACCCGGTACTAAACTCATCTTT	CALGERPDVIRTWGMGGPGTKLIF
.	TRDV1	few	TRDJ1	TGTGCTCTTGGGGAACGGCCCAGAGACACCGATAAACTCATCTTT	CALGERPRDTDKLIF
TRDD3	TRDV1	few	TRDJ1	TGTGCTCTTGGGGAACTTGCGCGGGTGCTGGGGGATACTGGCACCGATAAACTCATCTTT	CALGELARVLGDTGTDKLIF
TRDD3	TRDV1	.	TRDJ1	TGTGCTCTTGGGGGGTTACTGGGGGATCGCGATAAACTCATCTTT	CALGGLLGDRDKLIF
.	TRDV1	few	TRDJ1	TGTGCTCTTGGGGAAGGTCGGCCTACGTCGGGGATGAGCGATAAACTCATCTTT	CALGEGRPTSGMSDKLIF
TRDD3	TRDV1	.	TRDJ1	TGTGCTCTTGGGGAACTAGCCGGCCCTACTGGGGGATACGCGTACACCGATAAACTCATCTTT	CALGELAGPTGGYAYTDKLIF
TRDD3	TRDV2	medium-sized	TRDJ1	TGTGCCTGTGCGGTCTTGTACTGGGGGATACGCATGTACACCGATAAACTCATCTTT	CACAVLYWGIRMYTDKLIF
TRDD3	TRDV2	few	TRDJ1	TGTGCCTGGTCCTGGGGGATTGGTAAACTCATCTTT	CAWSWGIGKLIF
TRDD3	TRDV1	.	TRDJ3	TGTGCTCTTGGGGATCCGTACTGGGGGATCACCTGGGACACCCGACAGATGTTTTTC	CALGDPYWGITWDTRQMFF
TRDD3	TRDV1	.	TRDJ1	TGTGCTCTTGGGGAAGACAATTTCCCCTTCAACTGGGGGATTTTACGGCTCATCTTT	CALGEDNFPFNWGILRLIF
TRDD3	TRDV1	.	TRDJ2	TGTGCTCTTGGGGAACTAGTGGGGCTTCATGGGGGATTCACAGCTTTGACAGCACAACTCTTCTTT	CALGELVGLHGGFTALTAQLFF
TRDD3	TRDV1	.	TRDJ1	TGTGCTCTTGGGGAACGTATGACTGGGGGACAACCTTACACCGATAAACTCATCTTT	CALGERMTGGQPYTDKLIF
TRDD3	TRDV1	few	TRDJ1	TGTGCTCTTGGGGTACTGGGGGATCGACTCGATAAACTCATCTTT	CALGVLGDRLDKLIF
.	TRDV1	few	TRDJ1	TGTGCTCTTGGGGAACTTTTTGTGGTCCCAGAACCTTTGAAACTCATCTTT	CALGELFVVPEPLKLIF
TRDD3	TRDV1	few	TRDJ1	TGTGCTCTTGGGGAACTCCCCCACTTCCTTCCTGGGGGATACGTGGGTAAACTCATCTTT	CALGELPHFLPGGYVGKLIF
TRDD3	TRDV2	few	TRDJ1	TGTGCCTGTGACACCTTACTGGGGATACGTGTGATGACCGATAAACTCATCTTT	CACDTLLGIRVMTDKLIF
TRDD3	TRDV2	medium-sized	TRDJ1	TGTGCCTGTGACACCGGAATGGGGGATGGATTGCGTCTCATCTTT	CACDTGMGDGLRLIF
.	TRDV1	few	TRDJ2	TGTGCTCTTGGGGAACAAGGGCCGTGGGGATCGACAGCACAACTCTTCTTT	CALGEQGPWGSTAQLFF
TRDD3	TRDV1	few	TRDJ1	TGTGCTCTTGGGGAACTTCGTGCGGGGGATACATTAGATAAACTCATCTTT	CALGELRAGDTLDKLIF
.	TRDV1	few	TRDJ1	TGTGCTCTTGGGACCCGTACTAGTAAACTCATCTTT	CALGTRTSKLIF
TRDD3	TRDV1	.	TRDJ1	TGTGCTCTTGGGGAACGGTGCCCACCTCTCGTACTGGGGGATACGCGAAAAAGTACCGCAAAGAAGTACACCGATAAACTCATCTTT	CALGERCPPLVLGDTRKSTAKKYTDKLIF
TRDD3	TRDV1	.	TRDJ1	TGTGCTCTTGGGGAACTAGTGGGCCTACTGGGGGATACCTTGACCGATAAACTCATCTTT	CALGELVGLLGDTLTDKLIF